The rows below give T cell receptor beta chains drawn from one sample of a study of OX40 agonist ivuxolimab in advanced cancers. The table came from immunoSEQ multiplex PCR; TCRdb's copy has only in-frame clones and leaves some out. The sample has approximately 72,000 clones, around nine tenths seen once. Here the sequenced sample was CD4+ or CD8+ T cells sorted from blood, taken in a trial of the OX40 agonist ivuxolimab. Receptors originate from an adult with an advanced solid tumor such as melanoma, head and neck, liver or kidney cancer. The CDR3 runs from the conserved cysteine through the conserved F or W. Each record gives: J gene, clone size, D gene, V gene, CDR3 protein, CDR3 DNA. A D gene is named only where the DNA matches it firmly. Size tells how often a clone was seen (once, few, many) or the class of an expanded clone, and some rows leave it out.

>TRBJ2-7|.|TRBD1|TRBV7-6
CASSPRQGAGYEQYF
TGTGCCAGCAGCCCACGACAGGGGGCCGGCTACGAGCAGTACTTC
>TRBJ1-4|.|.|TRBV7-9
CASSQMFGRPTNEKLFF
TGTGCCAGCAGCCAAATGTTTGGGCGTCCAACTAATGAAAAACTGTTTTTT
>TRBJ1-1|.|.|TRBV7-3
CASSSDRQVEAFF
TGTGCCAGCAGCTCCGACCGACAGGTTGAAGCTTTCTTT
>TRBJ2-7|.|.|TRBV18
CASSPRAIGAGEQYF
TGTGCCAGCTCACCAAGGGCCATTGGGGCGGGCGAGCAGTACTTC
>TRBJ2-7|.|TRBD2|TRBV28
CASSPPRAGGVEQYF
TGTGCCAGCAGTCCCCCTCGGGCGGGAGGAGTCGAGCAGTACTTC
>TRBJ2-3|.|.|TRBV5-5
CASSLGPGTDTQYF
TGTGCCAGCAGCCTAGGACCCGGCACAGATACGCAGTATTTT
>TRBJ1-4|once|.|TRBV4-3
CASSQEGYREKLFF
TGCGCCAGCAGCCAAGAGGGGTACCGGGAAAAACTGTTTTTT
>TRBJ2-1|.|TRBD2|TRBV19
CASSALAGVPYNEQFF
TGTGCCAGTAGTGCTCTAGCGGGAGTCCCCTACAATGAGCAGTTCTTC
>TRBJ1-4|.|.|TRBV19
CASSIQVFGSEKLFF
TGTGCCAGTAGTATACAGGTTTTCGGTAGTGAAAAACTGTTTTTT
>TRBJ2-7|once|.|TRBV30
CAWSATRGAEQYF
TGTGCCTGGAGTGCGACCAGGGGAGCCGAGCAGTACTTC
>TRBJ2-5|.|.|TRBV28
CASSPPVQETQYF
TGTGCCAGCAGCCCCCCGGTTCAAGAGACCCAGTACTTC
>TRBJ1-2|few|TRBD1|TRBV6-6
CASSYSGQGSYGYTF
TGTGCCAGCAGTTACTCGGGACAGGGGAGCTATGGCTACACCTTC
>TRBJ2-1|.|.|TRBV7-6
CASSQGSGTEQFF
TGTGCCAGCAGCCAGGGGTCGGGGACAGAGCAGTTCTTC
>TRBJ2-1|.|.|TRBV7-3
CASSRLAGSSYNEQFF
TGTGCCAGCAGCCGCTTGGCGGGGAGCTCCTACAATGAGCAGTTCTTC
>TRBJ1-4|.|.|TRBV5-6
CASSRVDQLTGFNEKLFF
TGTGCCAGCAGCAGGGTTGACCAACTGACCGGATTTAATGAAAAACTGTTTTTT
>TRBJ1-5|.|.|TRBV28
CASSSTIREAHF
TGTGCCAGCAGTTCGACGATCAGGGAGGCGCATTTT
>TRBJ2-5|.|.|TRBV19
CASSIGQGETQYF
TGTGCCAGTAGTATCGGTCAGGGAGAGACCCAGTACTTC
>TRBJ2-7|few|.|TRBV5-5
CASQTTGQTYEQYF
TGTGCCAGCCAAACGACGGGCCAAACCTACGAGCAGTACTTC
>TRBJ2-7|.|.|TRBV7-9
CASSGIVSGYEQYF
TGTGCCAGCAGCGGCATAGTCTCCGGCTACGAGCAGTACTTC
>TRBJ2-3|once|TRBD2|TRBV11-1
CASSRTSGNTGADTQYF
TGTGCCAGCAGCAGGACTAGCGGGAACACGGGGGCAGATACGCAGTATTTT
>TRBJ2-7|.|TRBD2|TRBV7-2
CASSFGLAGYEQYF
TGTGCCAGCAGCTTTGGACTAGCGGGTTACGAGCAGTACTTC
>TRBJ1-1|.|.|TRBV6-5
CASSYSIRVNTEAFF
TGTGCCAGCAGTTACTCGATCAGGGTGAACACTGAAGCTTTCTTT
>TRBJ2-5|.|.|TRBV20-1
CSASPVGGQYF
TGCAGTGCTAGCCCGGTTGGTGGCCAGTACTTC
>TRBJ2-3|.|.|TRBV5-1
CASSTHHDRPHTDTQYF
TGCGCCAGCAGCACGCACCATGACAGGCCTCATACGGATACGCAGTATTTT
>TRBJ1-5|.|.|TRBV6-6
CASSKQGGSNQPQHF
TGTGCCAGCAGTAAACAGGGTGGGAGCAATCAGCCCCAGCATTTT
>TRBJ1-4|.|TRBD1|TRBV7-2
CASSLQGGLTNEKLFF
TGTGCCAGCAGTCTCCAGGGGGGACTTACTAATGAAAAACTGTTTTTT
>TRBJ2-6|.|.|TRBV10-3
CAISEPTGSGANVLTF
TGTGCCATCAGTGAGCCTACAGGGTCTGGGGCCAACGTCCTGACTTTC
>TRBJ1-2|.|.|TRBV28
CATRFESLGYTF
TGTGCCACCAGATTTGAGAGTTTAGGCTACACCTTC
>TRBJ2-1|once|TRBD2|TRBV27
CASRSGGAGDNEQFF
TGTGCCAGCAGAAGCGGGGGGGCAGGCGACAATGAGCAGTTCTTC
>TRBJ2-3|.|.|TRBV5-6
CASSLLPTSTDTQYF
TGTGCCAGCAGTTTGTTGCCCACTAGCACAGATACGCAGTATTTT
>TRBJ2-3|.|TRBD2|TRBV9
CASSGGAYTDTQYF
TGTGCCAGTAGCGGGGGCGCCTACACAGATACGCAGTATTTT
>TRBJ2-5|once|TRBD1|TRBV28
CASAQGAETQYF
TGTGCCAGCGCCCAGGGGGCTGAGACCCAGTACTTC
>TRBJ1-3|once|.|TRBV6-5
CASSATAAAGNTIYF
TGTGCCAGCAGCGCTACAGCTGCCGCCGGAAACACCATATATTTT
>TRBJ2-7|.|.|TRBV5-1
CASIDRLGRGYEQYF
TGCGCCAGCATTGACCGACTAGGTAGAGGTTACGAGCAGTACTTC
>TRBJ1-1|.|TRBD1|TRBV25-1
CASSSQGAKNTEAFF
TGTGCCAGCAGTAGCCAGGGGGCAAAGAACACTGAAGCTTTCTTT
>TRBJ1-1|.|.|TRBV6-5
CASSYVASGRNTEAFF
TGTGCCAGCAGTTACGTCGCTTCGGGGAGAAACACTGAAGCTTTCTTT
>TRBJ1-1|few|.|TRBV29-1
CSVETVNTEAFF
TGCAGCGTTGAAACGGTGAACACTGAAGCTTTCTTT
>TRBJ2-7|.|.|TRBV6-5
CASSYSYGTYYEQYF
TGTGCCAGCAGTTACTCATACGGGACCTACTACGAGCAGTACTTC
>TRBJ2-1|.|.|TRBV9
CASSGNNEQFF
TGTGCCAGCAGCGGCAACAATGAGCAGTTCTTC
>TRBJ1-1|.|TRBD1|TRBV7-9
CASSLARYRGMVMNTEAFF
TGTGCCAGCAGCTTAGCGAGGTACAGGGGAATGGTAATGAACACTGAAGCTTTCTTT
>TRBJ1-1|.|.|TRBV7-3
CASSLGMNTEAFF
TGTGCCAGCAGCCTTGGGATGAACACTGAAGCTTTCTTT
>TRBJ1-2|.|.|TRBV11-1
CASSKRSNYGYTF
TGTGCCAGCAGCAAACGGTCCAACTATGGCTACACCTTC
>TRBJ2-7|.|TRBD2|TRBV28
CASNLYGRYEQYF
TGTGCCAGCAATCTCTACGGGAGGTACGAGCAGTACTTC
>TRBJ1-6|.|.|TRBV6-5
CASTSPSPYNSPLHF
TGTGCCAGCACTTCCCCCAGTCCCTATAATTCACCCCTCCACTTT
>TRBJ1-1|.|TRBD1|TRBV18
CASSPPARGRTEAFF
TGTGCCAGCTCACCACCGGCTAGGGGGCGGACTGAAGCTTTCTTT
>TRBJ2-7|.|.|TRBV6-6
CASSKTGEQYF
TGTGCCAGCAGTAAGACAGGCGAGCAGTACTTC
>TRBJ2-7|.|.|TRBV18
CASSPTNGADEQYF
TGTGCCAGCTCACCAACGAATGGGGCGGACGAGCAGTACTTC
>TRBJ2-3|.|TRBD2|TRBV7-9
CASSLLRAGGTDTQYF
TGTGCCAGCAGCTTACTCCGAGCGGGAGGGACAGATACGCAGTATTTT
>TRBJ1-6|.|TRBD1|TRBV7-2
CASSLDTGGYRSPLHF
TGTGCCAGCAGCTTGGATACAGGGGGCTATCGGTCACCCCTCCACTTT
>TRBJ1-4|.|.|TRBV5-6
CASSPPGRDNEKLFF
TGTGCCAGCAGCCCGCCGGGACGGGATAATGAAAAACTGTTTTTT
>TRBJ2-3|.|TRBD1|TRBV7-8
CASSLGTGADTQYF
TGTGCCAGCAGCTTAGGGACAGGGGCAGATACGCAGTATTTT
>TRBJ1-2|few|TRBD1|TRBV19
CAPQGRGRLGGYTF
TGTGCCCCTCAAGGGAGGGGGCGCCTTGGTGGCTACACCTTC
>TRBJ2-7|.|.|TRBV18
CASSPGEAGAYEQYF
TGTGCCAGCTCACCGGGTGAGGCGGGCGCCTACGAGCAGTACTTC
>TRBJ2-1|.|TRBD2|TRBV2
CASAKLGTSGSNEQFF
TGTGCCAGCGCCAAACTCGGGACTAGCGGGAGCAATGAGCAGTTCTTC